This record covers a single T cell receptor (beta chain). This sample was taken from a study of hypomethylating agent response in myelodysplastic syndrome. Study details: Of these patients, six or seven responded (complete response or hematologic improvement) and about 5 did not.

Sequencing used immunoSEQ multiplex PCR; TCRdb keeps in-frame clones, though not all of them. The top ten clones hold roughly a tenth of a sample with thousands of clones, roughly 90% of them seen once. The CDR3 extends over 17 amino acids. The V end was cut by 0 bases, the J end by 6 bases, with 18 bases between. Per the germline V gene, CDR1 is LGHNA and CDR2 is YNFKEQ. Bulk bone marrow was analyzed without sorting T-cell subsets. The sequence was collected from a human donor with myelodysplastic syndrome. The chain links TRBV4-2 to TRBJ1-3, with D possibly being TRBD1 (5 bases). The sample here was bone marrow, taken before or after starting hypomethylating agent treatment for myelodysplastic syndrome (not recorded which). The CDR3 protein is CASSQDGGGTNENTIYF. The CDR3 bases are TGTGCCAGCAGCCAAGATGGGGGGGGAACGAATGAAAACACCATATATTTT.